The clone carrying this T cell receptor beta chain was picked up a small number of times. The CDR3 covers 11 residues. Germline CDR1 and CDR2: ENHRY and SYGVKD. V dropped 4 bases and J dropped 5 bases, with 5 bases sitting between them. The data stem from a study of control samples from healthy donors and cancer patients. Only in-frame clones appear in the TCRdb table, and some are missing; sequencing was by immunoSEQ multiplex PCR. The sample lists approximately 120,000 clones, roughly nine tenths occurring once. The chain recombines TRBV10-3 with TRBJ1-2; no definite D call. The clonotype comes from a human donor in good health. The donor label of this sample is uncertain. Sequencing was performed on blood. Here the CDR3 DNA reads TGTGCCATCAGTGTTGGATATGGCTACACCTTC. The encoded protein is CAISVGYGYTF.